This section outlines one T cell receptor (beta chain) sequence together with its context. What it recognizes is unknown. The data stem from a study of OX40 agonist ivuxolimab in advanced cancers. Regarding the study as a whole: By week 6 at 0.1 to 3.0 mg/kg, blood CD4+ and CD8+ T cells had expanded clonally. Among some nonresponders, normalized T-cell clonal expansion was also low.

The assay was immunoSEQ multiplex PCR, and TCRdb's table has in-frame clones only and misses some. Here the sample spans around 66,000 clones, roughly 88% being singletons. Material: CD4+ or CD8+ T cells sorted from blood, obtained in a trial of the OX40 agonist ivuxolimab. The source is an adult with an advanced solid tumor such as melanoma, head and neck, liver or kidney cancer.

CDR3 sequence reads: CASSREGQGIDEQYF. The DNA of the CDR3 is TGTGCCAGCAGCCGAGAGGGACAGGGGATCGACGAGCAGTACTTC. The V call is TRBV5-8, the J call TRBJ2-7, with TRBD1 identical over 10 bases. Germline V gene lookup returns CDR1 SGHTS and CDR2 YDEGEE. This CDR3 comprises 15 residues. J lost 5 bases, V lost 4 bases, and 9 bases had no gene match.